The present TCR beta chain was sequenced within a study of T cells in localized non-small cell lung cancer. Clones were sequenced by immunoSEQ multiplex PCR, and TCRdb holds only the in-frame ones, with some missing. The sample holds about 43,000 clones, roughly nine tenths seen once. Germline CDR1 SGHDT, CDR2 YYEEEE. CDR3 length equals 17 residues. The V segment lost 5 bases and the J segment 3 bases; nucleotides outside the gene matches: 15. Study findings and constraints: Detection in adjacent lung was observed for a median approximately 53 of the top 100 tumor clones. Exceeding tumor, uninvolved adjacent lung had the highest T cell clonality. Among blood samples, higher T cell density accompanied longer overall survival.

In regard to this clone: What it binds is unknown.

The TCR comes from a woman aged 35 to 70 with stage II lung adenocarcinoma. The source was PBMCs, collected before any cancer treatment. The V call is TRBV5-6, the J call TRBJ2-5; 8 bases align to TRBD1. Here the CDR3 reads CASRALFGQGAEETQYF. The CDR3 nucleotides read TGTGCCAGCAGGGCCTTATTCGGACAGGGCGCGGAAGAGACCCAGTACTTC.